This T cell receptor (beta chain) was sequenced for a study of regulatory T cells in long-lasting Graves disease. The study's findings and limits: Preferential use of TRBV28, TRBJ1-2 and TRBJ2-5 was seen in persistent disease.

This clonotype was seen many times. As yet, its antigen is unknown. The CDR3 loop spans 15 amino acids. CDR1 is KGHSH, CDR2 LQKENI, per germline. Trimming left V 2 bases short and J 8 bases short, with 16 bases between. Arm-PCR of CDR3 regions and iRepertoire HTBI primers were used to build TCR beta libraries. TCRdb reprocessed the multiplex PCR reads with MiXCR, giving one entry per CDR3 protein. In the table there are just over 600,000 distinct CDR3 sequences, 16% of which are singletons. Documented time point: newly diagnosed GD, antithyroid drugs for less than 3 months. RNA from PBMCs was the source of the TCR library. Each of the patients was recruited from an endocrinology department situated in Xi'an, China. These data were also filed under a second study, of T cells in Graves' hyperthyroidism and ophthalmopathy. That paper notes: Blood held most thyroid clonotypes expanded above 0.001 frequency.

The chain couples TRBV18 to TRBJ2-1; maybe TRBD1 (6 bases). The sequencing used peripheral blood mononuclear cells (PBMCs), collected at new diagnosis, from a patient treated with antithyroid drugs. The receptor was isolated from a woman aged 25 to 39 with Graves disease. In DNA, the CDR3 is TGTGCCAGCTCACCAGCACAGGGTCGAGGGGATGAGCAGTTCTTC. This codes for CASSPAQGRGDEQFF.